The T cell receptor beta chain described here comes from a study of T-cell memory formation after mild COVID-19. The wider study: Clusters of TCRs were largely donor specific.

5'RACE primed at constant segments yielded TCR alpha and TCR beta cDNA libraries bearing sample barcodes and UMIs. A single record per CDR3 protein comes from TCRdb applying MiXCR to the 5' RACE reads. This table has under 350,000 distinct CDR3 sequences, 15% to 20% appearing once. V lost 6 bases and J 8 bases, leaving 10 bases between the germline ends. Germline loops: CDR1 MNHEY, CDR2 SVGAGI. The CDR3 is 11 amino acids. The chain is built from TRBV6-5 and TRBJ1-2; D call uncertain. The sample consisted of PBMCs or a T cell subset sorted from them (not recorded which). The TCR originated in a man aged 18 to 29 who had mild COVID-19 (a few samples of this study predate the infection). Cell type and time point are not known. The CDR3 protein is CASSHGGGYTF. DNA for the CDR3: TGTGCCAGCAGCCACGGTGGCGGCTACACCTTC.